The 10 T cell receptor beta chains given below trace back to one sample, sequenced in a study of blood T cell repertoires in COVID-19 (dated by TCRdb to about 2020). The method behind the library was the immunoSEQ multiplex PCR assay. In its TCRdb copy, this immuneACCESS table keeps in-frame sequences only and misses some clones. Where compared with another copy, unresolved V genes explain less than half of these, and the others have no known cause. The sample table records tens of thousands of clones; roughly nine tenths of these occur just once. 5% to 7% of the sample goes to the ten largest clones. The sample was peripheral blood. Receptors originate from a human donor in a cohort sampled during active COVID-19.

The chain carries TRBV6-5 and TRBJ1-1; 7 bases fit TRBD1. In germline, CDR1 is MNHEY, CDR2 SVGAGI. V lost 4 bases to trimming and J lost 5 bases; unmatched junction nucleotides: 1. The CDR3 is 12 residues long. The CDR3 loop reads CASSLTGTEAFF. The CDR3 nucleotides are TGTGCCAGCAGTTTGACAGGGACTGAAGCTTTCTTT.

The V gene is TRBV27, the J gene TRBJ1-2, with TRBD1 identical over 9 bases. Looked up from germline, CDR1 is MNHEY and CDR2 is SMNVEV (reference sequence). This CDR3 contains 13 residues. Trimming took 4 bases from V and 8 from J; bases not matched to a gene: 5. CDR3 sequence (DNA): TGTGCCAGCAGTTCCCGACAGGGGGTGGGCTACACCTTC. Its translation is CASSSRQGVGYTF.

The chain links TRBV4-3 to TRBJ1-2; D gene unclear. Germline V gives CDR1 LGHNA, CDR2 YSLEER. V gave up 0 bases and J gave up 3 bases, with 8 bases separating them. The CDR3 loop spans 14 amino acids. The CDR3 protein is CASSQELLDYGYTF. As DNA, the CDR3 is TGCGCCAGCAGCCAAGAACTCCTGGACTATGGCTACACCTTC.

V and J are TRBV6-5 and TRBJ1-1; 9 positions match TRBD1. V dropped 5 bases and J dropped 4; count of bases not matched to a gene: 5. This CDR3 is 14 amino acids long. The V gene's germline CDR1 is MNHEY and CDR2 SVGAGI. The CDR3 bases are TGTGCCAGCAGTCGGACAGGGGCAATCACTGAAGCTTTCTTT. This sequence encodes CASSRTGAITEAFF.

CDR3 region: CASSPYLVSTDTQYF. Written as DNA, the CDR3 is TGTGCCAGCTCCCCATACTTGGTTAGCACAGATACGCAGTATTTT. The V gene is TRBV7-9, the J gene TRBJ2-3; D gene unclear. The ends were cut back, 8 bases at V and 0 bases at J, with 15 bases in the middle. Germline-derived CDR1 and CDR2 are SEHNR and FQNEAQ (reference sequence). This CDR3 contains 15 residues.

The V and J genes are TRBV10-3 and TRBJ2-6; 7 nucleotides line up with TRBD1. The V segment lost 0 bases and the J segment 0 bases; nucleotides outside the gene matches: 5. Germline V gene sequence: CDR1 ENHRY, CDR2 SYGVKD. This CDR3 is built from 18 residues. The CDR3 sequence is CAISESQGRGSGANVLTF. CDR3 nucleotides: TGTGCCATCAGTGAGTCACAGGGGAGAGGCTCTGGGGCCAACGTCCTGACTTTC.

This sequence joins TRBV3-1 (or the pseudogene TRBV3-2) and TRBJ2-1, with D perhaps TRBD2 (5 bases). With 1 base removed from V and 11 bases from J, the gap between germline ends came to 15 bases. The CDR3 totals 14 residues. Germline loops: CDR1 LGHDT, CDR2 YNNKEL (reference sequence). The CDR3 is CASSQGYQLVQQFF. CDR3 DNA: TGTGCCAGCAGCCAAGGGTACCAACTAGTTCAGCAGTTCTTC.

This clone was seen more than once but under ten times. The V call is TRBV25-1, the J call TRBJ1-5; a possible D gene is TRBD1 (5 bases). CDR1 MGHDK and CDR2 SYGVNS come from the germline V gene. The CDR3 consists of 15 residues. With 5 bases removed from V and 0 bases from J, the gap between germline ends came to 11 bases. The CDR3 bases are TGTGCCAGCAGTAGAACAGGTTATAGCAATCAGCCCCAGCATTTT. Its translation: CASSRTGYSNQPQHF.

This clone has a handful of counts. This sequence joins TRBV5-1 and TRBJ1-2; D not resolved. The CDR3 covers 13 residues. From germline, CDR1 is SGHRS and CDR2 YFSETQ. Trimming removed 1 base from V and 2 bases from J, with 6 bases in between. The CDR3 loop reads CASSLIENYGYTF. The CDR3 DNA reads TGCGCCAGCAGCTTGATTGAGAACTATGGCTACACCTTC.

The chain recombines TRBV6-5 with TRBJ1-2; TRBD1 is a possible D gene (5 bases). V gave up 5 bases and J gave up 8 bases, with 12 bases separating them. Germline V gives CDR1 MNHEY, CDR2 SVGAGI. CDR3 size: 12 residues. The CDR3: CASSPVGGGYTF. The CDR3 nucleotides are TGTGCCAGCAGTCCCGTGGGGGGGGGCTACACCTTC.